This passage covers 21 T cell receptor beta chains from one sample sequenced in a study of T-cell reconstitution after alpha-beta-depleted transplantation in children. Researchers prepared the TCRbeta library using unique molecular identifiers, the study reports. In TCRdb, the PCR reads were re-called with MiXCR into one record per CDR3 protein. The sample lists a few hundred thousand distinct CDR3 sequences, under 30% occurring once. Material: PBMCs, mostly from graft donor cells, obtained 360 days after TCRalphabeta/CD19-depleted stem cell transplant. These TCRs come from a female patient aged 2-15 years who had a stem cell transplant for congenital amegakaryocytic thrombocytopenia, so the T cells may come from the graft donor.

The V call is TRBV30, the J call TRBJ1-2; D gene unclear. Trimming removed 1 base at V and 3 bases at J, with 12 bases between. This CDR3 contains 14 residues. CDR1 GTSNPN and CDR2 SVGIG come from the germline V gene (reference sequence). The CDR3 spells CAWSASDGYYGYTF. In DNA form, the CDR3 reads TGTGCCTGGAGTGCATCGGACGGATACTATGGCTACACCTTC.

This clonotype was picked up a small number of times. CDR3 DNA sequence: TGTGCCAGCATCCCCTCGACCCCGGGGACTGAAGCTTTCTTT. It translates to CASIPSTPGTEAFF. The V call is TRBV12-3 or TRBV12-4, the J call TRBJ1-1; no clear D. The CDR3 length is 14 residues. V was shortened by 7 bases and J by 5 bases, with 17 bases between the two germline ends.

The J gene is TRBJ2-7, the V gene TRBV3-1, with 8 bases aligning to TRBD2. The V and J ends lost 4 bases and 9 bases, in that order; junction bases with no gene match: 17. Germline V lookup: CDR1 LGHDT, CDR2 YNNKEL (reference sequence). The CDR3 consists of 16 residues. The CDR3: CASSRMYGLAGGTQYF. The DNA of the CDR3 is TGTGCCAGCAGCCGCATGTATGGGTTGGCGGGGGGCACGCAGTACTTC.

V gene TRBV18 combines with J gene TRBJ2-1; 8 bases line up with TRBD2. The J segment lost 1 base and the V segment lost 6 bases, leaving 8 bases of the junction unmatched. The germline V gene has CDR1 KGHSH and CDR2 LQKENI. CDR3 size: 16 residues. The CDR3 loop reads CASSSLSGDSYNEQFF. In DNA form, the CDR3 reads TGTGCCAGCTCGTCTCTTAGCGGGGATTCCTACAATGAGCAGTTCTTC. The full variable domain, rest sourced from reference TRBV18 and TRBJ2-1, is NAGVMQNPRHLVRRRGQEARLRCSPMKGHSHVYWYRQLPEEGLKFMVYLQKENIIDESGMPKERFSAEFPKEGPSILRIQQVVRGDSAAYFCASSSLSGDSYNEQFFGPGTRLTVL.

The chain uses TRBV20-1 and TRBJ2-7, with 11 bases that match TRBD2. This CDR3 is 15 amino acids long. CDR1 is DFQATT, CDR2 SNEGSKA, per germline (reference sequence). The V gene end was trimmed by 0 bases and the J gene end by 6 bases; junction bases not matched to a gene: 7. CDR3 in amino acids: CSAREPSGGFSEQYF. The CDR3 DNA is TGCAGTGCTAGAGAACCTAGCGGGGGGTTCAGCGAGCAGTACTTC.

The chain combines TRBV5-4 with TRBJ2-3; tentatively, D is TRBD2 (6 bases). Germline V gives CDR1 SGHNT, CDR2 YYREEE (reference sequence). Trimming left V 4 bases short and J 2 bases short, with 17 bases between. The CDR3 extends over 16 amino acids. As DNA, the CDR3 is TGTGCCAGCAGCAAACGCCGGGACTTCGACACAGATACGCAGTATTTT. It translates to CASSKRRDFDTDTQYF.

CDR3 nucleotides: TGTGCCAGCAGTTTCGACCCAAGACTAGCAGAAAGCACAGATACGCAGTATTTT. It translates to CASSFDPRLAESTDTQYF. The chain joins TRBV6-2 or TRBV6-3 to TRBJ2-3; 7 nucleotides match TRBD2. J lost 0 bases, V lost 4 bases, and 13 bases had no gene match. The CDR3 has 18 amino acids. CDR1 is MNHEY and CDR2 is SVGEGT in the germline V gene.

The chain combines TRBV12-3 or TRBV12-4 with TRBJ2-1; D is unresolved. V gave up 6 bases and J gave up 6 bases, with 12 bases separating them. The CDR3 is 13 amino acids. The CDR3 DNA reads TGTGCCAGCAGCCCCCCCAATCCCAATGAGCAGTTCTTC. It codes for CASSPPNPNEQFF.

The CDR3 sequence: CASSLVWGGYNEQFF. In DNA form, the CDR3 reads TGTGCCAGCAGTTTAGTTTGGGGGGGATACAATGAGCAGTTCTTC. The rearrangement uses TRBV12-3 or TRBV12-4 and TRBJ2-1, with 7 bases fitting TRBD2. V shed 1 base and J 4 bases; nucleotides not matched to a gene: 4. CDR3 length equals 15 residues.

J is TRBJ2-1 and V is TRBV20-1; 9 bases are a match to TRBD2. The CDR3 runs to 16 residues. Unmatched junction bases numbered 8, after V lost 1 base and J lost 4 bases. The germline CDR1 and CDR2 sequences are DFQATT and SNEGSKA (reference sequence). CDR3 DNA: TGCAGTGCTAGAGTTAGCGGGAGAGCAGTATACAATGAGCAGTTCTTC. Encoded protein: CSARVSGRAVYNEQFF.

To note about this clonotype: A much larger clone differs by one base, so this may be a read error. This chain uses TRBV15 with TRBJ2-5; TRBD1 matches 7 bases. V shed 3 bases, J shed 2 bases, and the junction held 9 bases outside the gene matches. CDR1 is LNHNV and CDR2 is YYDKDF in the germline V gene (reference sequence). The CDR3 covers 16 residues. CDR3: CATSRGRGTVQETQYF. DNA of the CDR3: TGTGCCACCAGCAGGGGTCGAGGGACAGTGCAAGAGACCCAGTACTTC.

The J gene is TRBJ2-7, the V gene TRBV11-2; possible D gene TRBD1, 6 bases. The V end was cut by 5 bases, the J end by 0 bases, with 17 bases between. The CDR3 length is 16 residues. Germline CDR1 is SGHAT and CDR2 is FQNNGV. CDR3 DNA sequence: TGTGCCAGCAGCCCCACCGGGACATCGAGCTCCTACGAGCAGTACTTC. This encodes CASSPTGTSSSYEQYF.

This clonotype occurred a few times. The CDR3 loop reads CASSLFENTEAFF. CDR3 nucleotides: TGTGCCAGCAGCTTATTCGAGAACACTGAAGCTTTCTTT. The chain uses TRBV7-9 and TRBJ1-1; D unresolved. Germline V gene lookup returns CDR1 SEHNR and CDR2 FQNEAQ (reference sequence). The CDR3 is made up of 13 amino acids. V lost 2 bases, J lost 1 base, and 5 bases lay in between.

This rearrangement joins TRBV7-8 to TRBJ1-2; TRBD1 agrees at 7 bases. Germline trimming cut 5 bases from V and 3 bases from J; bases unmatched to any gene: 12. The CDR3 loop spans 16 amino acids. Germline loops: CDR1 SGHVS, CDR2 FQNEAQ. The CDR3 nucleotides read TGTGCCAGCAGCCCTCCTTCCGGGGACAGAGACTATGGCTACACCTTC. This encodes CASSPPSGDRDYGYTF.

The CDR3 reads CASSSTRVQPQHF. The CDR3 region has the DNA TGTGCCAGCAGTTCCACGCGGGTTCAGCCCCAGCATTTT. The chain uses TRBV27 and TRBJ1-5; D is unresolved. V was cut by 4 bases and J by 6 bases, with 10 bases left in between. The germline V gene encodes CDR1 MNHEY and CDR2 SMNVEV (reference sequence). The length of the CDR3 is 13 residues.

The V and J genes are TRBV4-3 and TRBJ2-3; no clear D. CDR1 and CDR2 from the germline V gene are LGHNA and YSLEER. With 3 bases removed from V and 11 bases from J, the gap between germline ends came to 18 bases. The CDR3 loop spans 14 amino acids. The CDR3 reads CASSQGRFQMGQYF. The CDR3 region has the DNA TGCGCCAGCAGCCAGGGTCGGTTTCAAATGGGGCAGTATTTT.

This clonotype was detected ten times or more. The chain combines TRBV12-3 or TRBV12-4 with TRBJ2-5; D is uncertain. The length of the CDR3 is 11 residues. V lost 3 bases to trimming and J lost 7 bases, with 6 bases between them. As DNA, the CDR3 is TGTGCCAGCAGTTTTCATGGGACCCAGTACTTC. Translated, it gives CASSFHGTQYF.

This clonotype was recorded a few times. The chain is built from TRBV25-1 and TRBJ1-1; D gene unclear. The V gene's germline CDR1 is MGHDK and CDR2 SYGVNS. CDR3 size: 13 residues. The V and J ends lost 6 bases and 1 base respectively, with 9 bases between them. DNA for the CDR3: TGTGCCAGCAGCGCGCTGGGGAACACTGAAGCTTTCTTT. It codes for CASSALGNTEAFF. The whole variable domain, remainder taken from reference TRBV25-1 and TRBJ1-1, is EADIYQTPRYLVIGTGKKITLECSQTMGHDKMYWYQQDPGMELHLIHYSYGVNSTEKGDLSSESTVSRIRTEHFPLTLESARPSHTSQYLCASSALGNTEAFFGQGTRLTVV.

This clonotype was counted at least ten times. The chain has TRBV2 and TRBJ2-1; possibly TRBD2 for D (5 bases). This CDR3 spans 14 amino acids. V gave up 3 bases and J gave up 5 bases, with 11 bases separating them. Germline V gives CDR1 SNHLY, CDR2 FYNNEI. The CDR3 loop is CASSDPGSNNEQFF. The CDR3 bases are TGTGCCAGCAGTGATCCGGGATCCAACAATGAGCAGTTCTTC. The variable domain in full, completed from reference TRBV2 and TRBJ2-1, reads EPEVTQTPSHQVTQMGQEVILRCVPISNHLYFYWYRQILGQKVEFLVSFYNNEISEKSEIFDDQFSVERPDGSNFTLKIRSTKLEDSAMYFCASSDPGSNNEQFFGPGTRLTVL.

V and J are TRBV11-2 and TRBJ1-6; D perhaps matches TRBD1 (5 bases). Trimming removed 0 bases from V and 5 bases from J, with 17 bases in between. The CDR3 covers 18 residues. Germline V lookup: CDR1 SGHAT, CDR2 FQNNGV. This chain's CDR3 is CASSLDHGGILDNSPLHF. The CDR3 DNA sequence: TGTGCCAGCAGCTTAGATCACGGGGGAATACTTGATAATTCACCCCTCCACTTT.

This rearrangement joins TRBV7-6 to TRBJ2-1; D gene uncertain. The V end lost 1 base, the J end lost 10 bases, and 11 bases lay between the germline ends. This CDR3 spans 13 amino acids. Per the germline V gene, CDR1 is SGHVS and CDR2 is FNYEAQ. This CDR3 is CASSLDDLREQFF. DNA for the CDR3: TGTGCCAGCAGCTTAGATGACCTTCGGGAGCAGTTCTTC. The full variable domain, rest sourced from reference TRBV7-6 and TRBJ2-1, is GAGVSQSPRYKVTKRGQDVALRCDPISGHVSLYWYRQALGQGPEFLTYFNYEAQQDKSGLPNDRFSAERPEGSISTLTIQRTEQRDSAMYRCASSLDDLREQFFGPGTRLTVL.